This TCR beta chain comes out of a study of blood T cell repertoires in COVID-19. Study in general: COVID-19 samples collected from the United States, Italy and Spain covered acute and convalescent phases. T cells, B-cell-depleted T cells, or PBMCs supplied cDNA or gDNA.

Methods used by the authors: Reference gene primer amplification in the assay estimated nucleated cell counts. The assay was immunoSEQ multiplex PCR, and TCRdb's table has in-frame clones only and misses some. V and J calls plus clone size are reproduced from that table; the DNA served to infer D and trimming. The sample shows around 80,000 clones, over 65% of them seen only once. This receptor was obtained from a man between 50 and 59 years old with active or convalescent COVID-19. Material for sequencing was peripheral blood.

This chain's CDR3 is CASSQVDRANYGYTF. CDR3 nucleotides: TGTGCCAGCAGCCAAGTTGACAGAGCTAACTATGGCTACACCTTC. The chain is built from TRBV3-1 (or the pseudogene TRBV3-2) and TRBJ1-2; weak D call: TRBD1 (5 bases). This CDR3 is built from 15 residues. Germline-derived CDR1 and CDR2 are LGHDT and YNNKEL (reference sequence). Trimming shortened V by 1 base and J by 0 bases, and 9 bases separated the two germline ends.